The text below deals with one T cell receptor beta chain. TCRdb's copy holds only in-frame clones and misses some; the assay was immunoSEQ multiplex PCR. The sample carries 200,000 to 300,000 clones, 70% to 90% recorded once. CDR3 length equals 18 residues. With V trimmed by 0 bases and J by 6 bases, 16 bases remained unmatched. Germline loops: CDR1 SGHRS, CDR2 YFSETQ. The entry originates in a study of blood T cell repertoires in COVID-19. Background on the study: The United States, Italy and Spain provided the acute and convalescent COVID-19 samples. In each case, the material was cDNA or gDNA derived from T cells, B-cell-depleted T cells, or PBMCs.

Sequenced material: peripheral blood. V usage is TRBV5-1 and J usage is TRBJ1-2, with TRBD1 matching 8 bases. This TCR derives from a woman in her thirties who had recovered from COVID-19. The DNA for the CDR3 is TGCGCCAGCAGCTTGGCCCCGGGACAGGAACGGTTGGTGGATGGCTACACCTTC. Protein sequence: CASSLAPGQERLVDGYTF.